This TCR beta chain was captured in a study of cytomegalovirus exposure and HLA in healthy donors. The overall study: It was reported in a later analysis that the same platform had been used for the roughly 130 validation repertoires as for the approximately 730 first-cohort repertoires.

Germline V lookup: CDR1 MNHNS, CDR2 SASEGT. The CDR3 consists of 12 residues. V was pared by 6 bases and J by 7 bases, with 13 bases between. TCRdb's copy holds only in-frame clones and misses some; the assay was immunoSEQ multiplex PCR. The sample yields roughly 130,000 clones, over 80% seen once. This chain links TRBV6-1 with TRBJ2-7; weak D call: TRBD2 (5 bases). Sample: PBMCs. The sequence was obtained from a woman in her twenties or thirties in good health and CMV-seropositive. The CDR3 DNA is TGTGCCAGCAGAAACGGGGTAAGGGAGCAGTACTTC. This codes for CASRNGVREQYF.